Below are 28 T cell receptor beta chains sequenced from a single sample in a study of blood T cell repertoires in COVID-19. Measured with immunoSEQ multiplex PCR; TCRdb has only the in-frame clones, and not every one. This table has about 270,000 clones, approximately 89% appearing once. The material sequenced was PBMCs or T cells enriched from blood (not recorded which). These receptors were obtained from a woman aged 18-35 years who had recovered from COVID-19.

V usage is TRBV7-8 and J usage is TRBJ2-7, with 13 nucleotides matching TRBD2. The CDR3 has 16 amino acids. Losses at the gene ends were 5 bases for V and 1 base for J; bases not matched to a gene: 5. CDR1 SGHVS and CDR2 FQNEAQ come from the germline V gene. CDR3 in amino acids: CASSPSTSGRSYEQYF. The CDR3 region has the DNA TGTGCCAGCAGCCCGTCGACTAGCGGGAGGTCCTACGAGCAGTACTTC.

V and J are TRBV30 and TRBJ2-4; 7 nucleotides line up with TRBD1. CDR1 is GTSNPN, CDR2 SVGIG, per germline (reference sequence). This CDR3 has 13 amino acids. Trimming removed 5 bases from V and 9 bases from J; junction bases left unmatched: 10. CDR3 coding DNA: TGTGCCTGGTCGTACAGGGGTTTGGGCATTCAGTACTTC. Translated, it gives CAWSYRGLGIQYF. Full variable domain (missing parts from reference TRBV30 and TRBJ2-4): SQTIHQWPATLVQPVGSPLSLECTVEGTSNPNLYWYRQAAGRGLQLLFYSVGIGQISSEVPQNLSASRPQDRQFILSSKKLLLSDSGFYLCAWSYRGLGIQYFGAGTRLSVL.

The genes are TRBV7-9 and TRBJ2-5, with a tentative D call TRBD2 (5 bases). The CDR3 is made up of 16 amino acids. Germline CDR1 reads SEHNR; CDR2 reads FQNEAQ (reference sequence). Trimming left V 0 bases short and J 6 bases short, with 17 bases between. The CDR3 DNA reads TGTGCCAGCAGCTTAGCCGGGGAATTGGGGAATAAGACCCAGTACTTC. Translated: CASSLAGELGNKTQYF. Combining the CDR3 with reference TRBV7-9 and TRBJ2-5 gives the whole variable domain DTGVSQNPRHKITKRGQNVTFRCDPISEHNRLYWYRQTLGQGPEFLTYFQNEAQLEKSRLLSDRFSAERPKGSFSTLEIQRTEQGDSAMYLCASSLAGELGNKTQYFGPGTRLLVL.

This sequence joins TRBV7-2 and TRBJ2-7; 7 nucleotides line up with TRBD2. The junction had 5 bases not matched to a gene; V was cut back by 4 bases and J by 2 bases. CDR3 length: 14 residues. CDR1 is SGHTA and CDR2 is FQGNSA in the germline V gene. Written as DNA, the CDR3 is TGTGCCAGCAGCTCCAGCGGGGTCGCCTACGAGCAGTACTTC. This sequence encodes CASSSSGVAYEQYF.

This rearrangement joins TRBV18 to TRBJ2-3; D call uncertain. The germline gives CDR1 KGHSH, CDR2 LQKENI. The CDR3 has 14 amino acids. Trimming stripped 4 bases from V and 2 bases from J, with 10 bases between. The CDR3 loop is CASSRRGDTDTQYF. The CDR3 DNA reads TGTGCCAGCTCACGGCGAGGAGACACAGATACGCAGTATTTT.

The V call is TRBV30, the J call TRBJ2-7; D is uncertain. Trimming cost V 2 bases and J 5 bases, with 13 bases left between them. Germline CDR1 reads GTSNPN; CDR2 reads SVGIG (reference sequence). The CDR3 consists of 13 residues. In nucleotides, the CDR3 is TGTGCCTGGAGTCAACACCCCAACCACGAGCAGTACTTC. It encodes CAWSQHPNHEQYF.

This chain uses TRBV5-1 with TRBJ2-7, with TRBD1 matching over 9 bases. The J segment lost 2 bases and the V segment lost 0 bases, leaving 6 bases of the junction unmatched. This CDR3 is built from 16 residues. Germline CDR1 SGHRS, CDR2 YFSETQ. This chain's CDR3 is CASSLEPGQGPYEQYF. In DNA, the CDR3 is TGCGCCAGCAGCTTGGAGCCGGGACAGGGCCCCTACGAGCAGTACTTC.

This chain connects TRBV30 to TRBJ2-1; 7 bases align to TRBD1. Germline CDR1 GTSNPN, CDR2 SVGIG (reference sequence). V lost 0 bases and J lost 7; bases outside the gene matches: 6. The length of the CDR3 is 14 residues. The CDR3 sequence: CAWSVGGTGNEQFF. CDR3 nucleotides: TGTGCCTGGAGTGTAGGGGGCACGGGGAATGAGCAGTTCTTC.

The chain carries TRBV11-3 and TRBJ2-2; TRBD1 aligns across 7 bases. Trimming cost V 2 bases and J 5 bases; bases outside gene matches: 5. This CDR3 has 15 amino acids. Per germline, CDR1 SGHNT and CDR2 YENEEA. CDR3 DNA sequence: TGTGCCAGCAGCTTAAGAAGGGGGCGAACCGGGGAGCTGTTTTTT. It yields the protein CASSLRRGRTGELFF.

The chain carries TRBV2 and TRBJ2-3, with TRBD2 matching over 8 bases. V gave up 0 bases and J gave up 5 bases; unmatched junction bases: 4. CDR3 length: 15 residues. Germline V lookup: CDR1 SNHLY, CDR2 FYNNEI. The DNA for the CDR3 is TGTGCCAGCAGTGAAGCGGTAGCGGGAAGAGATACGCAGTATTTT. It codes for CASSEAVAGRDTQYF. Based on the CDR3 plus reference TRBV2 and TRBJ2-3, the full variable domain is EPEVTQTPSHQVTQMGQEVILRCVPISNHLYFYWYRQILGQKVEFLVSFYNNEISEKSEIFDDQFSVERPDGSNFTLKIRSTKLEDSAMYFCASSEAVAGRDTQYFGPGTRLTVL.

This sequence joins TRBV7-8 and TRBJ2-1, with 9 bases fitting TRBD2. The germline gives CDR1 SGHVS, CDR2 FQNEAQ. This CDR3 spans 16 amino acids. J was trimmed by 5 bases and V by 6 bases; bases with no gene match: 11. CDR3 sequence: CASREVRAGGHNEQFF. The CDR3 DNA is TGTGCCAGCAGAGAAGTCCGGGCGGGGGGGCACAATGAGCAGTTCTTC.

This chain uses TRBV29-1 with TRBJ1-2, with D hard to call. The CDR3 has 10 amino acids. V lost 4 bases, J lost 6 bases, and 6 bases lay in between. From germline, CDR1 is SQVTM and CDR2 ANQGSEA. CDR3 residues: CSVGHNGYTF. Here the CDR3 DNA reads TGCAGCGTTGGGCATAATGGCTACACCTTC.

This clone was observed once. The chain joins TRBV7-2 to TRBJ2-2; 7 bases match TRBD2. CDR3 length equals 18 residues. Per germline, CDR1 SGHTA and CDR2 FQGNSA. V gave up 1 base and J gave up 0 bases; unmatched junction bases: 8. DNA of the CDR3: TGTGCCAGCAGCTTAGGGCCGGGACTACATTCGAACACCGGGGAGCTGTTTTTT. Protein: CASSLGPGLHSNTGELFF.

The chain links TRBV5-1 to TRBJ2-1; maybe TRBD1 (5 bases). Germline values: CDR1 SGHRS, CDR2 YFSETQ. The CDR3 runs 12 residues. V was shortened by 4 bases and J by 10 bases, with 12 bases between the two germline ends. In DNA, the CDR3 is TGCGCCAGCAGCGAACCGCAGGGAGAGCAGTTCTTC. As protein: CASSEPQGEQFF.

For the CDR3, the DNA is TGTGCCAGCAGCTTAGCGGGACAGGGGCCCGATAACTATGGCTACACCTTC. It translates to CASSLAGQGPDNYGYTF. V gene TRBV7-9 combines with J gene TRBJ1-2; 10 bases match TRBD1. This CDR3 spans 17 amino acids. From germline, CDR1 is SEHNR and CDR2 FQNEAQ (reference sequence). With V trimmed by 0 bases and J by 1 base, 5 bases remained unmatched. Filled out from reference TRBV7-9 and TRBJ1-2, the complete variable domain reads DTGVSQNPRHKITKRGQNVTFRCDPISEHNRLYWYRQTLGQGPEFLTYFQNEAQLEKSRLLSDRFSAERPKGSFSTLEIQRTEQGDSAMYLCASSLAGQGPDNYGYTFGSGTRLTVV.

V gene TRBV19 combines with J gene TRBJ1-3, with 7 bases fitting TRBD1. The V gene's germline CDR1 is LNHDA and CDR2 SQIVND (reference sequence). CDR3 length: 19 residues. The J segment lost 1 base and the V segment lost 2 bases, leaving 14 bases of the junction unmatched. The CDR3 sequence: CASSIKGNYRGQSGNTIYF. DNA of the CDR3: TGTGCCAGTAGTATAAAGGGCAATTACAGGGGCCAGTCTGGAAACACCATATATTTT. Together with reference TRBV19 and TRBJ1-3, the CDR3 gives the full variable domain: DGGITQSPKYLFRKEGQNVTLSCEQNLNHDAMYWYRQDPGQGLRLIYYSQIVNDFQKGDIAEGYSVSREKKESFPLTVTSAQKNPTAFYLCASSIKGNYRGQSGNTIYFGEGSWLTVV.

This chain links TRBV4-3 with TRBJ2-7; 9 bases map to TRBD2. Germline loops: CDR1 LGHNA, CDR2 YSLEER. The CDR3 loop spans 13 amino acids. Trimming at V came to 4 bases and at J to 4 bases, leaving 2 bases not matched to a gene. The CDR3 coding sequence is TGCGCCAGCAGCCCGGGACTAGCTTACGAGCAGTACTTC. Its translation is CASSPGLAYEQYF.

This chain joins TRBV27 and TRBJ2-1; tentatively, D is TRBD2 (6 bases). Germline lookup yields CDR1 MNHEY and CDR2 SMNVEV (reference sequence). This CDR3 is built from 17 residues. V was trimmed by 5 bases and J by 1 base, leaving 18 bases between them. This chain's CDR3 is CASSRLLGLGSYNEQFF. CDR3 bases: TGTGCCAGCAGTCGCCTCCTGGGACTTGGATCCTACAATGAGCAGTTCTTC.

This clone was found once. CDR3 nucleotide sequence: TGTGCCAGCAGCTTAGGGGGTGGAGGTCGAGAGACCCAGTACTTC. Protein sequence: CASSLGGGGRETQYF. The V and J genes are TRBV7-9 and TRBJ2-5; TRBD2 is a possible D gene (5 bases). In germline, CDR1 is SEHNR, CDR2 FQNEAQ (reference sequence). Trimming left V 1 base short and J 4 bases short, with 13 bases between. The CDR3 spans 15 residues.

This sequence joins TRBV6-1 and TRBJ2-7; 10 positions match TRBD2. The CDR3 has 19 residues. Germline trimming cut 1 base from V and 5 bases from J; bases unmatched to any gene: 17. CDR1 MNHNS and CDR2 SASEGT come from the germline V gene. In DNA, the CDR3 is TGTGCCAGCAGTGAAGAGGGAGTAGGGAGCGGGAGGGCCGGGAACGAGCAGTACTTC. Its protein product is CASSEEGVGSGRAGNEQYF.

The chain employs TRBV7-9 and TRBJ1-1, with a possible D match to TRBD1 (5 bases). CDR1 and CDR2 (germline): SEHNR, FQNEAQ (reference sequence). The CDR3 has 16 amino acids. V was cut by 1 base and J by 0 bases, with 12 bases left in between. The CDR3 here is CASSLGGGRVNTEAFF. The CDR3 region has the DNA TGTGCCAGCAGCTTAGGAGGCGGCAGGGTGAACACTGAAGCTTTCTTT.

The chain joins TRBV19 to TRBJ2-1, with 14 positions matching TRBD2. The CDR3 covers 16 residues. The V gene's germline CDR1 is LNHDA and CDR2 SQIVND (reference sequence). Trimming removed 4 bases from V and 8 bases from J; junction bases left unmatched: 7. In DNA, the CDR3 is TGTGCCAGTAGTAAAACGGGACTAGCGGGAGACTATGAGCAGTTCTTC. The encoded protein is CASSKTGLAGDYEQFF.

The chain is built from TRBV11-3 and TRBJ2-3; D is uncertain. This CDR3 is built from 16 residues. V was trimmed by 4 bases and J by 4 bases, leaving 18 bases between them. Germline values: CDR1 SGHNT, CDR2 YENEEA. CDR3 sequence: CASSSRGYPTPDTQYF. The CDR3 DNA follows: TGTGCCAGCAGCTCCAGAGGTTATCCCACCCCAGATACGCAGTATTTT. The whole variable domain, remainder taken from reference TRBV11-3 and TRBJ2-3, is EAGVVQSPRYKIIEKKQPVAFWCNPISGHNTLYWYLQNLGQGPELLIRYENEEAVDDSQLPKDRFSAERLKGVDSTLKIQPAELGDSAVYLCASSSRGYPTPDTQYFGPGTRLTVL.

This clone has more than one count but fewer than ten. DNA of the CDR3: TGTGCCAGCACCGCCGGCGGTTTTAACTATGGCTACACCTTC. Its protein product is CASTAGGFNYGYTF. The chain links TRBV7-2 to TRBJ1-2; D remains ambiguous. Germline V gene data show CDR1 as SGHTA and CDR2 as FQGNSA. This CDR3 is 14 amino acids long. The V gene lost 7 bases and the J gene lost 1 base, with 13 bases spanning the gap.

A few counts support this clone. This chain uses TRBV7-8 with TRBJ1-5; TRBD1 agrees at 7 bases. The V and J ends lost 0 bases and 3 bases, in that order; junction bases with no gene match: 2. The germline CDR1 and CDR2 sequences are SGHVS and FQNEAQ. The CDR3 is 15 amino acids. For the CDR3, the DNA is TGTGCCAGCAGCTTAGCAGGGGGCTACAATCAGCCCCAGCATTTT. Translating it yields CASSLAGGYNQPQHF.

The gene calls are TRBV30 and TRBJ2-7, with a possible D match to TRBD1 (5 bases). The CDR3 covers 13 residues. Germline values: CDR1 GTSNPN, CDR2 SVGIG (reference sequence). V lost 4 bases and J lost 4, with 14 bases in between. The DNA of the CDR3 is TGTGCCTGGATGTCCCGCAACAGGTACGAGCAGTACTTC. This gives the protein CAWMSRNRYEQYF.

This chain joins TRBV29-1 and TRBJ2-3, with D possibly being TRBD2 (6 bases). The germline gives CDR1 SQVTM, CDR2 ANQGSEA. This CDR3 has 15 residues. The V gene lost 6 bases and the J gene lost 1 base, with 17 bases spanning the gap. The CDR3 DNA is TGCAGCGTCCCCGGGACTGCTCCGGGCACAGATACGCAGTATTTT. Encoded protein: CSVPGTAPGTDTQYF.

CDR3 region: CASSYGTGAGANVLTF. In DNA, the CDR3 is TGTGCCAGCAGTTACGGGACAGGGGCGGGGGCCAACGTCCTGACTTTC. The genes are TRBV6-2 or TRBV6-3 and TRBJ2-6, with 10 bases fitting TRBD1. V was clipped by 2 bases and J by 4 bases; unmatched bases: 2. The CDR3 totals 16 residues. Per germline, CDR1 MNHEY and CDR2 SVGEGT.